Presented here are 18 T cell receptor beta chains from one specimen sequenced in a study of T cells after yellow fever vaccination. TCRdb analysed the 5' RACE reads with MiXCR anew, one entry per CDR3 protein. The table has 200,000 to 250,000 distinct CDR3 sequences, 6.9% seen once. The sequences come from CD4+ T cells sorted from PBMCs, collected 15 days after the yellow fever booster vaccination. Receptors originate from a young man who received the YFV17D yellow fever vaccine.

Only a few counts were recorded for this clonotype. The CDR3 nucleotides read TGCGCCAGCAGTCCCGGACCCCGAGGTTCCTACAATGAGCAGTTCTTC. This translates into CASSPGPRGSYNEQFF. This chain uses TRBV5-1 with TRBJ2-1; D gene unclear. The V end lost 5 bases, the J end lost 1 base, and 16 bases lay between the germline ends. The CDR3 contains 16 residues. Germline CDR1 and CDR2: SGHRS and YFSETQ.

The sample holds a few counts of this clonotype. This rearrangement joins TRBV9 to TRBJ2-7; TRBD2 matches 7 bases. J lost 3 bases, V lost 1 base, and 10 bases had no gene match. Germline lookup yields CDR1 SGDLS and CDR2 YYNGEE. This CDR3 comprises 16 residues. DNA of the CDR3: TGTGCCAGCAGCGTAACGGGCCTAGCGGAGATCTACGAGCAGTACTTC. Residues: CASSVTGLAEIYEQYF.

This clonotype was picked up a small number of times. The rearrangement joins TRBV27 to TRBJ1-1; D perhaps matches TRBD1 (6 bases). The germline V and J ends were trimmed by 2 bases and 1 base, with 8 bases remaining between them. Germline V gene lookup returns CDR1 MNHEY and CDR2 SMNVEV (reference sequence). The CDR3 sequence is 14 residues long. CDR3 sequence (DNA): TGTGCCAGCAGTTTACACAGGGAGAACACTGAAGCTTTCTTT. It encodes CASSLHRENTEAFF.

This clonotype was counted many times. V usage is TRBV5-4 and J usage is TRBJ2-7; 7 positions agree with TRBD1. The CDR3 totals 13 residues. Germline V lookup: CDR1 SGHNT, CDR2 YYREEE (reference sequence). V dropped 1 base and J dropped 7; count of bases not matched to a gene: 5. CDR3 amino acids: CASSLSTGREQYF. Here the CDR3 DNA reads TGTGCCAGCAGCTTGTCGACAGGGAGAGAGCAGTACTTC.

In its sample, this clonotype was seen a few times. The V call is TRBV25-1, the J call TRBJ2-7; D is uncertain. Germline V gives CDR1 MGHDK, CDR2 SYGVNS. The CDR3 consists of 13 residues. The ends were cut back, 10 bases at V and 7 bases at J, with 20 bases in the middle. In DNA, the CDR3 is TGTGCCACGTCCGATGGGGTAGCTTGGGAGCAGTACTTC. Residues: CATSDGVAWEQYF.

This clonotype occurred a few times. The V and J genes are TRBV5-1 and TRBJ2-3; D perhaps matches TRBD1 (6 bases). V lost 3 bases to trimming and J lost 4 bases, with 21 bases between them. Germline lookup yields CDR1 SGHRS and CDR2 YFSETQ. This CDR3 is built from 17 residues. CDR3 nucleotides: TGCGCCAGCAGCTGGAGTGGGGGCCTTGGGGGCGCAGATACGCAGTATTTT. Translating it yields CASSWSGGLGGADTQYF.

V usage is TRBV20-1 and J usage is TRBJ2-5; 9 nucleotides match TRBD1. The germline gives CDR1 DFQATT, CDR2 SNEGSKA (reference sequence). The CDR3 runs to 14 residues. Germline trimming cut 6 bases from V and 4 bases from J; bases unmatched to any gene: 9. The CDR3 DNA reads TGCAGTGCCGCCGGAGACAGGGGGTCAGAGACCCAGTACTTC. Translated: CSAAGDRGSETQYF.

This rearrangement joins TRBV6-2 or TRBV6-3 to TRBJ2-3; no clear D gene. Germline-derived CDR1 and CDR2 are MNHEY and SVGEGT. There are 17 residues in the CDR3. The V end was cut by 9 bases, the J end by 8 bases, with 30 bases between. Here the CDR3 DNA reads TGTGCCAGTTCCCGCTGGGCGGAGAGCCAGTCGAGTGCTACGCAGTATTTT. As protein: CASSRWAESQSSATQYF.

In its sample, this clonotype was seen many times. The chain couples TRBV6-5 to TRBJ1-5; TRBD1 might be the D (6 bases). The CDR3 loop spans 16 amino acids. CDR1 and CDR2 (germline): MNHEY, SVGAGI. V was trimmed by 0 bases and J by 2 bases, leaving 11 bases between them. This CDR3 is CASSYSYRAGNQPQHF. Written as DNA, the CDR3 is TGTGCCAGCAGTTACTCTTACAGGGCAGGCAATCAGCCCCAGCATTTT.

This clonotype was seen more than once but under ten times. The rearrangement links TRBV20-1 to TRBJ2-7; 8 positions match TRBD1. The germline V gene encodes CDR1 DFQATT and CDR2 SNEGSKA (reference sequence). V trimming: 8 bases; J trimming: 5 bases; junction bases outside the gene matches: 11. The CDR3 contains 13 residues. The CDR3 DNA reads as TGCAGTTATACCGGGACAGGTGAGGACGAGCAGTACTTC. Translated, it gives CSYTGTGEDEQYF.

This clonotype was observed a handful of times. This CDR3 reads CAPRGGTYEQYF. The DNA of the CDR3 is TGCGCCCCCCGGGGGGGCACCTACGAGCAGTACTTC. The rearrangement uses TRBV4-3 and TRBJ2-7, with 8 bases aligning to TRBD2. Germline V gene lookup returns CDR1 LGHNA and CDR2 YSLEER. Trimming removed 11 bases from V and 2 bases from J; junction bases left unmatched: 5. The CDR3 runs to 12 residues.

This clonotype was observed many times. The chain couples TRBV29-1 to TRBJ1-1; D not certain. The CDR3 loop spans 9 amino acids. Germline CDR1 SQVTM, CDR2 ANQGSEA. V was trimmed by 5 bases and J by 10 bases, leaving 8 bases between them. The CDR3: CSVTEGAFF. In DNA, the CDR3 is TGCAGCGTTACAGAGGGAGCTTTCTTT.

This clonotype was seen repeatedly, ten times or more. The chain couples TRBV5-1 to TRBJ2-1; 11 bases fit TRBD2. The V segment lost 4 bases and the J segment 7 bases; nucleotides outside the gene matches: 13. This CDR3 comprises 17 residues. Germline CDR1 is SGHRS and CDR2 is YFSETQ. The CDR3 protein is CASSLPGTSGRGNEQFF. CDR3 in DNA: TGCGCCAGCAGCCTTCCCGGGACTAGCGGAAGAGGGAATGAGCAGTTCTTC.

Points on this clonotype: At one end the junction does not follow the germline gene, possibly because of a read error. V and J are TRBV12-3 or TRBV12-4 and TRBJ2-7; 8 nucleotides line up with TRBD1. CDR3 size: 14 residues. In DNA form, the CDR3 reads TGTGTCAGCAGTTTAAGTGACAGGGGCTACGAGCAGTACTTC. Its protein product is CVSSLSDRGYEQYF.

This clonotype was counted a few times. The CDR3 DNA sequence: TGCGCCAGCAGCGCCCAATACTCCGGAGCGGGAGGGTCCAATGAGCAGTTCTTC. Its translation is CASSAQYSGAGGSNEQFF. The chain is built from TRBV5-1 and TRBJ2-1; TRBD2 aligns across 10 bases. This CDR3 has 18 residues. Germline values: CDR1 SGHRS, CDR2 YFSETQ. The junction had 16 bases not matched to a gene; V was cut back by 4 bases and J by 6 bases.

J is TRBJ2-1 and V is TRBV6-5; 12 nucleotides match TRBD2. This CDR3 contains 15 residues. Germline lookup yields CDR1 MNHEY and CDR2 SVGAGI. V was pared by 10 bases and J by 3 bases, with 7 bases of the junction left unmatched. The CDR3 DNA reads TGTGCCACATCTAGCGGGAGGGGGAACTACAATGAGCAGTTCTTC. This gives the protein CATSSGRGNYNEQFF.

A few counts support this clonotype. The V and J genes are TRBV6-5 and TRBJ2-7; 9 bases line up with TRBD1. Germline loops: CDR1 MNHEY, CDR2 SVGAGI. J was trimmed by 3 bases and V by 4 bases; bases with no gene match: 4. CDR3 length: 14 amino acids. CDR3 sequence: CASSSGQGFYEQYF. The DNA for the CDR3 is TGTGCCAGCAGTTCGGGACAGGGTTTCTACGAGCAGTACTTC.

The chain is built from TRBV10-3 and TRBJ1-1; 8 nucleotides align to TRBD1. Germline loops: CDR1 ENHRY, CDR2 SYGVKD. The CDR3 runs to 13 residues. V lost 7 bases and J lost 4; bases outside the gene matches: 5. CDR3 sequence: CAITLDRATEAFF. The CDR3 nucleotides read TGTGCCATCACCTTGGACAGGGCCACTGAAGCTTTCTTT.